This record covers a single T cell receptor beta chain. Its antigen is unidentified. This CDR3 is 14 amino acids long. Germline values: CDR1 SGHKS, CDR2 YYEKEE (reference sequence). V was shortened by 6 bases and J by 2 bases, with 14 bases between the two germline ends. This table comes from immunoSEQ multiplex PCR, and its TCRdb copy is limited to in-frame clones, with some not included. The data hold some 42,000 clones, with approximately 80% observed a single time. These data are taken from a study of a mutant IDH1 vaccine in newly diagnosed glioma. Study as a whole: Vaccines were begun 4-6 weeks after radiotherapy alone, or with temozolomide cycles. Receipt of radiotherapy, temozolomide, or both preceded the study, and most received both. Visits designated V12 and V13 were conducted at weeks 35 and 47, respectively.

The time point: week 47, end of study. In every dose of vaccine, 300 ug of mutant IDH1 20-mer peptide was given alongside topical imiquimod. The clonotype originates from a man aged 18 to 35 with glioma. Some clones in this sample may be carry-over from other donors' samples. The chain recombines TRBV5-5 with TRBJ1-2; D unresolved. The sequencing here drew on PBMCs, taken from a glioma patient whose treatment included an IDH1 peptide vaccine. CDR3 loop: CASNPSTQNYGYTF. Here the CDR3 DNA reads TGTGCCAGCAACCCATCGACACAGAACTATGGCTACACCTTC.